The subject of this entry is one T cell receptor (beta chain). Its matching antigen is unknown. The sample comes from a study of T cells in Graves' hyperthyroidism and ophthalmopathy. Study-wide points: It was a median about 6.5 months before onset that the model predicted ophthalmopathy.

The TCR beta CDR3 regions underwent amplification using RNA transcripts as the source. HTBI primers were used for first-round RT-PCR of the TCR CDR3. TCRdb independently ran MiXCR on the multiplex PCR reads; one entry per CDR3 protein. The sample carries approximately 600,000 distinct CDR3 sequences, less than 25% recorded once. On the basis of clinical symptoms, serum thyroxine and TRAb, thyroid ultrasound and orbital computed tomography, diagnoses were made. This sequence originates from a man aged 25 to 40 with Graves' ophthalmopathy. Sequenced material: blood.

The CDR3 sequence: CASSMGNNEQFF. The CDR3 DNA follows: TGTGCCAGTAGTATGGGAAACAATGAGCAGTTCTTC. The rearrangement joins TRBV19 to TRBJ2-1; D not certain. The CDR3 loop spans 12 amino acids. The germline V gene has CDR1 LNHDA and CDR2 SQIVND (reference sequence). V gave up 3 bases and J gave up 5 bases, with 5 bases separating them. Combining the CDR3 with reference TRBV19 and TRBJ2-1 gives the whole variable domain DGGITQSPKYLFRKEGQNVTLSCEQNLNHDAMYWYRQDPGQGLRLIYYSQIVNDFQKGDIAEGYSVSREKKESFPLTVTSAQKNPTAFYLCASSMGNNEQFFGPGTRLTVL.